The table lists the clone carrying this TCR beta chain with many counts. No antigen is known for it. Library construction for TCR beta used iRepertoire HTBI primers and Arm-PCR of CDR3 regions. TCRdb re-called the multiplex PCR reads through MiXCR, storing one row per CDR3 protein. The sample shows 200,000 to 300,000 distinct CDR3 sequences, roughly a fifth of them seen only once. The data were taken from a study of regulatory T cells in long-lasting Graves disease. Study context: Newly diagnosed Graves' patients had taken antithyroid drugs under 3 months.

Study findings and constraints: Those with persistent Graves' had less TCR diversity than newly diagnosed patients. When disease was persistent, TRBV28, TRBJ1-2 and TRBJ2-5 were the favored segments.

CDR1 is SGHKS and CDR2 is YYEKEE in the germline V gene (reference sequence). The CDR3 spans 14 residues. Trimming removed 0 bases from V and 8 bases from J, with 12 bases in between. Regarding time point: newly diagnosed GD, antithyroid drugs for less than 3 months. PBMC-derived RNA was used for the TCR library. One endocrinology department in Xi'an, China, was where patients came from. The chain employs TRBV5-5 and TRBJ2-1; D remains unclear. The receptor comes from a female donor with Graves disease. Sequencing was performed on peripheral blood mononuclear cells (PBMCs), taken at new diagnosis, from a patient treated with antithyroid drugs. The CDR3 sequence is CASSLAGFVDEQFF. In DNA form, the CDR3 reads TGTGCCAGCAGCTTGGCGGGTTTCGTTGATGAGCAGTTCTTC.